This TCR beta chain is from a study of tumor-infiltrating lymphocytes in primary liver carcinoma. From 500 ng of total RNA, TCR beta-specific cDNA was reverse-transcribed using a constant-region primer. Employing slightly modified ARM-PCR, three nested multiplex PCR rounds were run, and these gave rise to the TCR beta libraries. TCRdb independently ran MiXCR on the multiplex PCR reads; one entry per CDR3 protein. In the table there are more than 70,000 distinct CDR3 sequences, more than 65% of which are singletons. Between about 18 and 33 mg of unsorted bulk tissue served as the source from which RNA and DNA were co-extracted. This clonotype is medium-sized by share. The specimen was liver tumor tissue from sampling region 1. Noted subset: tumor region T1, superior pole. This TCR derives from a man between 35 and 55 years old with primary liver carcinoma and hepatitis B virus infection.

CDR3 bases: TGCGCCAGCCGGACTTACTACGAGCAGTACTTC. Its protein is CASRTYYEQYF. The gene calls are TRBV10-2 and TRBJ2-7, with D perhaps matching TRBD2 (5 bases). V was pared by 8 bases and J by 3 bases, with 8 bases between. The CDR3 is 11 residues long. Germline CDR1 WSHSY, CDR2 SAAADI.